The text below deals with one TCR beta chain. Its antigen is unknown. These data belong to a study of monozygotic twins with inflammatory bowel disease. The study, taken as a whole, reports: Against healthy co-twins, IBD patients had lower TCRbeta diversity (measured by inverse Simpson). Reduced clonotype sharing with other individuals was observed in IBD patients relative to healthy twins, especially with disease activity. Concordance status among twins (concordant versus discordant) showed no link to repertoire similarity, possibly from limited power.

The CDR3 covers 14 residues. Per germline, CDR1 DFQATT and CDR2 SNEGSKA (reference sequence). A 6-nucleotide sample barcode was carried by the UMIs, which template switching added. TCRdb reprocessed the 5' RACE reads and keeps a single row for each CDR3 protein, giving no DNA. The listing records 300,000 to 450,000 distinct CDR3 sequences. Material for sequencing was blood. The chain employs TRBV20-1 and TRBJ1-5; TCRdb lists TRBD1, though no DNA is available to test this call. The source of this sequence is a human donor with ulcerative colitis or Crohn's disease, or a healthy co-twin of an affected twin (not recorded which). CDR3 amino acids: CSATLTGVEQPQHF.